This TCR beta chain was identified in a study of T cells in Graves' hyperthyroidism and ophthalmopathy. Study overall: Upon initial diagnosis and before any treatment, peripheral blood was collected. Study-wide findings and caveats: Blood also contained most expanded thyroid clonotypes above 0.001.

RNA transcripts were the template for amplifying TCR beta CDR3 regions. The HTBI primer set served for first-round RT-PCR of the TCR CDR3. TCRdb fed the multiplex PCR reads into MiXCR, producing one record per CDR3 protein. In the table there are about 350,000 distinct CDR3 sequences, about 18% of which are singletons. Reasons for excluding patients were uncontrolled infection, other autoimmune disease, pregnancy or lactation. The CDR3 has 15 amino acids. CDR1 SEHNR and CDR2 FQNEAQ come from the germline V gene (reference sequence). Trimming removed 1 base from V and 3 bases from J; junction bases left unmatched: 4. In its sample, this clonotype was seen a few times. The antigen is undetermined.

The chain carries TRBV7-9 and TRBJ2-7; 9 bases line up with TRBD2. This TCR was recovered from a woman under 40 with Graves' hyperthyroidism that later progressed to Graves' ophthalmopathy. What was sequenced was blood. The CDR3 nucleotides are TGTGCCAGCAGCTTAGTACCTAGCGGGGACTACGAGCAGTACTTC. Translated: CASSLVPSGDYEQYF.